The entry that follows covers one TCR beta chain sequence. The data belong to a study of T cell changes during pregnancy in multiple sclerosis. The method was immunoSEQ multiplex PCR; TCRdb's version includes in-frame clones alone and lacks a portion of them. The sample lists tens of thousands of clones; 92% were seen once. CDR3 length: 17 amino acids. Germline V gene data show CDR1 as LGHNA and CDR2 as YNFKEQ. V lost 3 bases to trimming and J lost 0 bases, with 15 bases between them. The starting material was CD8+ T cells from peripheral blood mononuclear cells, obtained in the third trimester of pregnancy. This TCR came from a female donor with multiple sclerosis, enrolled in a pregnancy study. The chain has TRBV4-2 and TRBJ1-3; tentative D call: TRBD1 (5 bases). The CDR3 loop reads CASSQLAGPFSGNTIYF. The CDR3 DNA reads TGTGCCAGCAGCCAGCTTGCAGGGCCTTTCTCTGGAAACACCATATATTTT.